The sequence of this T cell receptor (beta chain) was determined in a study of T cells in Graves' hyperthyroidism and ophthalmopathy. Each diagnosis drew on symptoms, thyroxine, TRAb, thyroid ultrasound and orbital computed tomography findings. Study-level points and caveats: Most thyroid-expanded clonotypes above 0.001 were also found in blood. The model forecast ophthalmopathy, anticipating it by a median roughly 6 months before onset.

With 5 bases removed from V and 2 bases from J, the gap between germline ends came to 13 bases. The CDR3 runs to 15 residues. Amplified regions were TCR beta CDR3 sequences from RNA transcripts. Using the HTBI primer set, a first-round RT-PCR was run on the TCR CDR3. From the multiplex PCR reads, TCRdb called clonotypes with MiXCR, one entry per CDR3 protein. The sample has 270,000 or so distinct CDR3 sequences; 25% are singletons. Concerning this clonotype itself: Its antigen is not known.

The V and J genes are TRBV12-3 or TRBV12-4 and TRBJ1-5; D is unresolved. The receptor was derived from a man aged 35-49 years with Graves' hyperthyroidism that later progressed to Graves' ophthalmopathy. Sequences were obtained from blood. CDR3 amino acids: CASSNWLVGNQPQHF. The CDR3 coding sequence is TGTGCCAGCAGTAATTGGTTGGTCGGCAATCAGCCCCAGCATTTT.